Shown below are 31 T cell receptor beta chains from a single sample sequenced in a study of blood T cells in healthy people across ages (dated by TCRdb to about 2015). The method behind the library was 5' RACE. Sequencing was performed on an Illumina HiSeq 2500. The second PCR ran for about 7 to 11 cycles and used a J-beta primer mix along with a sample-barcoded 5' primer. TCRdb handled the public reads itself, with Q25 trimming in fastp and clone calling in MiXCR, and kept productive beta chains. A single entry per CDR3 protein holds the most common genes and DNA from its merged rows. The sample data list about 970,000 distinct CDR3 sequences, and roughly 47% of these were observed just once. The ten largest clones add up to around 21% of the sample. Sequenced input: blood. All receptors derive from a woman aged 55-69 years in good health.

CDR3 in amino acids: CASSSYRGRAVQFF. CDR3 in DNA: TGTGCCAGCAGCTCCTATAGGGGGAGGGCCGTCCAGTTCTTC. This rearrangement joins TRBV4-2 to TRBJ2-1; D might be TRBD2 (7 bases). Germline loops: CDR1 LGHNA, CDR2 YNFKEQ. This CDR3 is built from 14 residues. With 5 bases removed from V and 13 bases from J, the gap between germline ends came to 21 bases.

This clonotype appeared a few times. The chain links TRBV24-1 to TRBJ2-1, with D unresolved. The germline gives CDR1 KGHDR, CDR2 SFDVKD. The ends were cut back, 5 bases at V and 7 bases at J, with 11 bases in the middle. The CDR3 loop spans 13 amino acids. CDR3 region: CATSGRARNEQFF. The DNA for the CDR3 is TGTGCCACCAGTGGGAGAGCCCGGAATGAGCAGTTCTTC.

This chain links TRBV5-6 with TRBJ2-7; 7 nucleotides align to TRBD2. CDR1 is SGHDT and CDR2 is YYEEEE in the germline V gene. The length of the CDR3 is 14 residues. The junction had 12 bases not matched to a gene; V was cut back by 7 bases and J by 5 bases. The CDR3 DNA is TGTGCCAGCCGCCCGAGCGGGACTATCCACGAGCAGTACTTC. Its translation is CASRPSGTIHEQYF.

CDR3 in amino acids: CASTLGQGQGSGANVLTF. The CDR3 nucleotides read TGTGCCAGCACCCTGGGACAGGGTCAAGGCTCTGGGGCCAACGTCCTGACTTTC. The chain recombines TRBV4-2 with TRBJ2-6; 9 bases align to TRBD1. V gave up 7 bases and J gave up 0 bases; unmatched junction bases: 10. Looked up from germline, CDR1 is LGHNA and CDR2 is YNFKEQ. The CDR3 covers 18 residues.

The chain combines TRBV5-1 with TRBJ2-1; TRBD1 is a possible D gene (6 bases). Between the trimmed V and J ends, which lost 1 base and 6 bases, there was a span of 11 bases. Germline values: CDR1 SGHRS, CDR2 YFSETQ. CDR3 length: 14 amino acids. The CDR3 DNA sequence: TGCGCCAGCAGCTTGAATGGACAGATCAATGAGCAGTTCTTC. This gives the protein CASSLNGQINEQFF.

This clonotype turned up a few times. This rearrangement joins TRBV7-2 to TRBJ2-4, with 10 bases fitting TRBD2. Germline CDR1 and CDR2: SGHTA and FQGNSA. V was clipped by 5 bases and J by 3 bases; unmatched bases: 7. The CDR3 covers 16 residues. CDR3 sequence (DNA): TGTGCCAGCAGCCCCAGCGGGAGGGATGTCAAAAACATTCAGTACTTC. This translates into CASSPSGRDVKNIQYF.

V usage is TRBV6-2 or TRBV6-3 and J usage is TRBJ2-5; D is uncertain. Germline-derived CDR1 and CDR2 are MNHEY and SVGEGT. This CDR3 has 13 amino acids. Trimming took off 8 bases at V and 1 base at J, with 11 bases between the two ends. In nucleotides, the CDR3 is TGTGCCAGCCATCCGGGTAGCCAAGAGACCCAGTACTTC. Translated: CASHPGSQETQYF.

This rearrangement joins TRBV7-2 to TRBJ2-3; perhaps TRBD2 as D (5 bases). The CDR3 consists of 14 residues. Deletions cut 5 bases from V and 4 bases from J, with 13 bases between. Germline V gene data show CDR1 as SGHTA and CDR2 as FQGNSA. This CDR3 reads CASSPRRTPDTQYF. The CDR3 bases are TGTGCCAGCAGCCCCCGGAGGACGCCAGATACGCAGTATTTT.

The rearrangement joins TRBV20-1 to TRBJ2-3; D is perhaps TRBD2 (6 bases). V dropped 6 bases and J dropped 0 bases, with 13 bases sitting between them. The CDR3 covers 14 residues. The germline V gene has CDR1 DFQATT and CDR2 SNEGSKA (reference sequence). The CDR3 protein is CSAGGGVSTDTQYF. The DNA of the CDR3 is TGCAGTGCGGGCGGCGGGGTTAGCACAGATACGCAGTATTTT.

The V gene is TRBV5-1, the J gene TRBJ2-5, with a weak D call TRBD1 (6 bases). The length of the CDR3 is 15 residues. The germline gives CDR1 SGHRS, CDR2 YFSETQ. V lost 4 bases and J 11 bases, leaving 24 bases between the germline ends. The CDR3 here is CASSERTAGDNEQYF. CDR3 nucleotide sequence: TGCGCCAGCAGCGAACGGACTGCTGGGGACAATGAGCAGTACTTC.

The chain employs TRBV12-3 or TRBV12-4 and TRBJ2-1; 9 bases map to TRBD2. V dropped 0 bases and J dropped 4; count of bases not matched to a gene: 4. The CDR3 sequence is 16 residues long. The CDR3 DNA follows: TGTGCCAGCAGTTTAGCGTTCGCGGGAGGGTACAATGAGCAGTTCTTC. Translation: CASSLAFAGGYNEQFF.

The V and J genes are TRBV18 and TRBJ2-3, with no clear D. Between the trimmed V and J ends, which lost 6 bases and 5 bases, there was a span of 15 bases. This CDR3 contains 14 residues. CDR1 and CDR2 from the germline V gene are KGHSH and LQKENI. The CDR3 region has the DNA TGTGCCAGCTCTCTTCTGCCCCACGGAGATACGCAGTATTTT. Translating it yields CASSLLPHGDTQYF.

This clonotype was detected a few times. The J gene is TRBJ1-5, the V gene TRBV6-1; the D gene is possibly TRBD1 (6 bases). Germline V gene lookup returns CDR1 MNHNS and CDR2 SASEGT. V lost 6 bases, J lost 1 base, and 10 bases lay in between. This CDR3 region has 14 residues. CDR3 amino acids: CASRDTGSNQPQHF. The CDR3 nucleotides read TGTGCCAGCAGGGATACAGGGAGCAATCAGCCCCAGCATTTT.

The chain links TRBV3-1 to TRBJ1-2; the D is unclear. Germline V gives CDR1 LGHDT, CDR2 YNNKEL (reference sequence). The ends were cut back, 0 bases at V and 8 bases at J, with 13 bases in the middle. The CDR3 has 14 amino acids. DNA for the CDR3: TGTGCCAGCAGCCAAGAAGCCGCATTTAAGGGCTACACCTTC. It encodes CASSQEAAFKGYTF.

The CDR3 nucleotides read TGTGCCAGCAGTCGACCCGGGACAGGGAAACACGAGCAGTACTTC. It encodes CASSRPGTGKHEQYF. The chain carries TRBV6-5 and TRBJ2-7; 9 bases line up with TRBD1. V trimming: 5 bases; J trimming: 5 bases; junction bases outside the gene matches: 10. Germline loops: CDR1 MNHEY, CDR2 SVGAGI. The CDR3 has 15 residues.

Only one count was recorded for this clonotype. J is TRBJ2-4 and V is TRBV10-3, with D perhaps matching TRBD2 (6 bases). V lost 2 bases and J lost 10, with 12 bases in between. This CDR3 region has 13 residues. Germline loops: CDR1 ENHRY, CDR2 SYGVKD. CDR3 in amino acids: CAISERTREIQYF. DNA for the CDR3: TGTGCCATCAGTGAGCGGACTCGGGAGATTCAGTACTTC.

The rearrangement uses TRBV6-6 and TRBJ1-1; 7 nucleotides match TRBD1. V lost 2 bases, J lost 12 bases, and 6 bases stayed unmatched. Germline values: CDR1 MNHNY, CDR2 SVGAGI (reference sequence). The CDR3 is 12 residues long. In nucleotides, the CDR3 is TGTGCCAGCAGTTACGATGGACAGGAGTCTTTCTTT. Its protein is CASSYDGQESFF.

This clonotype was seen only a few times. The rearrangement uses TRBV29-1 and TRBJ2-1; D might be TRBD2 (5 bases). The germline V and J ends were trimmed by 8 bases and 9 bases, with 17 bases remaining between them. Germline V CDR1 and CDR2: SQVTM, ANQGSEA. This CDR3 is built from 12 residues. The chain's CDR3 is CSLQVGSSEQFF. CDR3 coding DNA: TGCAGCCTTCAGGTGGGGAGTAGTGAGCAGTTCTTC.

This clonotype was seen a handful of times. V is TRBV6-5 and J is TRBJ2-1; 8 bases match TRBD2. This CDR3 is 15 amino acids long. Germline trimming cut 0 bases from V and 13 bases from J; bases unmatched to any gene: 11. CDR1 is MNHEY and CDR2 is SVGAGI in the germline V gene. In DNA, the CDR3 is TGTGCCAGCAGTTACTCTGGGACTAGTAGACTGGGACAGTTCTTC. Translation: CASSYSGTSRLGQFF.

This chain uses TRBV19 with TRBJ2-1; TRBD2 might be the D (5 bases). The CDR3 has 15 residues. Between the trimmed V and J ends, which lost 2 bases and 0 bases, there was a span of 8 bases. The germline V gene encodes CDR1 LNHDA and CDR2 SQIVND (reference sequence). CDR3 DNA sequence: TGTGCCAGTAGTATATCCGGGAACTCCTACAATGAGCAGTTCTTC. This translates into CASSISGNSYNEQFF.

This chain joins TRBV28 and TRBJ1-5; D is unclear. This CDR3 has 13 amino acids. Germline loops: CDR1 MDHEN, CDR2 SYDVKM. Trimming took 6 bases from V and 3 from J, leaving 9 bases between them. The CDR3 protein is CASSTGFNQPQHF. CDR3 nucleotide sequence: TGTGCCAGCAGCACCGGGTTCAATCAGCCCCAGCATTTT.

The chain has TRBV6-5 and TRBJ2-3, with 7 nucleotides matching TRBD1. This CDR3 has 14 amino acids. V was clipped by 2 bases and J by 2 bases; unmatched bases: 1. CDR1 and CDR2 (germline): MNHEY, SVGAGI. CDR3 sequence: CASSYGTDTDTQYF. In DNA form, the CDR3 reads TGTGCCAGCAGTTACGGGACAGACACAGATACGCAGTATTTT.

The chain carries TRBV11-3 and TRBJ2-3; D uncertain. V gave up 5 bases and J gave up 4 bases, with 10 bases separating them. The germline gives CDR1 SGHNT, CDR2 YENEEA. The CDR3 has 13 amino acids. Here the CDR3 reads CASSPRHPDTQYF. The CDR3 DNA sequence: TGTGCCAGCAGCCCCCGGCACCCAGATACGCAGTATTTT.

The chain is built from TRBV5-1 and TRBJ2-3; tentative D call: TRBD1 (5 bases). Per the germline V gene, CDR1 is SGHRS and CDR2 is YFSETQ. Trimming cost V 0 bases and J 2 bases, with 10 bases left between them. The CDR3 is made up of 15 amino acids. DNA for the CDR3: TGCGCCAGCAGCTTGGAACAAGGGGACACAGATACGCAGTATTTT. As protein: CASSLEQGDTDTQYF.

The gene calls are TRBV28 and TRBJ2-3; possibly TRBD2 for D (5 bases). V was clipped by 6 bases and J by 4 bases, with 8 bases between them. Germline CDR1 MDHEN, CDR2 SYDVKM. CDR3 length: 12 residues. CDR3 in DNA: TGTGCCAGCAGCGGGATCCCAGATACGCAGTATTTT. It codes for CASSGIPDTQYF.

The V call is TRBV20-1, the J call TRBJ2-1, with 8 nucleotides matching TRBD2. After removal of 2 bases from V and 5 bases from J, the junction contained 14 bases not matched to a gene. The CDR3 totals 17 residues. Germline V CDR1 and CDR2: DFQATT, SNEGSKA (reference sequence). The DNA for the CDR3 is TGCAGTGCTAGACCATTTCAACTAGCGGCGTACGACAATGAGCAGTTCTTC. Its protein product is CSARPFQLAAYDNEQFF.

This chain links TRBV6-2 or TRBV6-3 with TRBJ2-6; D is possibly TRBD1 (5 bases). This CDR3 region has 18 residues. V was trimmed by 1 base and J by 0 bases, leaving 13 bases between them. CDR1 and CDR2 from the germline V gene are MNHEY and SVGEGT. The CDR3 DNA reads TGTGCCAGCAGTTACTTTCACCAGGGAATCTCTGGGGCCAACGTCCTGACTTTC. Its protein is CASSYFHQGISGANVLTF.

The chain links TRBV7-9 to TRBJ2-4, with D tentatively TRBD1 (6 bases). The J call may be incorrect, as the DNA end agrees better with TRBJ2-7. The CDR3 consists of 14 residues. Germline values: CDR1 SEHNR, CDR2 FQNEAQ (reference sequence). The CDR3 sequence is CASSQGGQSDEQYF. CDR3 nucleotide sequence: TGTGCCAGCAGCCAGGGCGGACAGAGCGACGAGCAGTACTTC.

The chain recombines TRBV5-1 with TRBJ2-1; no definite D call. V lost 4 bases and J lost 4, with 15 bases in between. CDR3 length: 15 amino acids. CDR1 is SGHRS, CDR2 YFSETQ, per germline. CDR3 residues: CASSLGQFNYNEQFF. DNA for the CDR3: TGCGCCAGCAGCCTCGGGCAGTTCAATTACAATGAGCAGTTCTTC.

This clonotype was seen at least ten times. The rearrangement links TRBV12-3 or TRBV12-4 to TRBJ1-2; D remains ambiguous. The germline V and J ends were trimmed by 2 bases and 2 bases, with 3 bases remaining between them. The CDR3 is made up of 12 amino acids. The CDR3: CASSLQNYGYTF. The DNA of the CDR3 is TGTGCCAGCAGTTTACAGAACTATGGCTACACCTTC.

The chain carries TRBV30 and TRBJ2-1, with 12 bases that match TRBD2. The J segment lost 9 bases and the V segment lost 5 bases, leaving 8 bases of the junction unmatched. Germline assignment: CDR1 GTSNPN and CDR2 SVGIG (reference sequence). CDR3 length: 14 amino acids. The CDR3 loop is CAWDLAGGLGEQFF. Here the CDR3 DNA reads TGTGCCTGGGACCTAGCGGGAGGGCTTGGTGAGCAGTTCTTC.